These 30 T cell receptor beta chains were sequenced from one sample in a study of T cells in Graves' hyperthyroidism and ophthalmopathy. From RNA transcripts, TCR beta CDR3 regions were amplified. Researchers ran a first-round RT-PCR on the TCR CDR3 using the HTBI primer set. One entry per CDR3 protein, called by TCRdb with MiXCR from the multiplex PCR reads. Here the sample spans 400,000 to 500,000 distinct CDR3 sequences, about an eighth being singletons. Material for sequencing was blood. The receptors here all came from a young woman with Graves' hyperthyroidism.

The DNA for the CDR3 is TGTGCCAGCAGCGTAGCGGGAGTCGACACCGGGGAGCTGTTTTTT. Translated: CASSVAGVDTGELFF. The chain uses TRBV9 and TRBJ2-2; possible D gene TRBD2, 6 bases. This CDR3 contains 15 residues. V lost 0 bases and J 3 bases, leaving 9 bases between the germline ends. The germline CDR1 and CDR2 sequences are SGDLS and YYNGEE.

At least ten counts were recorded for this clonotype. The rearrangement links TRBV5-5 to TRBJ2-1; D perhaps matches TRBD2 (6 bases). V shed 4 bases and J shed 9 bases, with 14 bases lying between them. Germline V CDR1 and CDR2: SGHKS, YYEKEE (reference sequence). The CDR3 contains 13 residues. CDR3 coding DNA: TGTGCCAGCAGCCCGACTAGGTCCATTGAGCAGTTCTTC. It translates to CASSPTRSIEQFF.

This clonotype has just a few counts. This chain's CDR3 is CASSPDGGGIQYF. In DNA, the CDR3 is TGCGCCAGCAGCCCCGACGGGGGTGGCATTCAGTACTTC. The rearrangement uses TRBV5-1 and TRBJ2-4; tentatively, D is TRBD2 (6 bases). Trimming took off 4 bases at V and 9 bases at J, with 14 bases between the two ends. Germline V gene sequence: CDR1 SGHRS, CDR2 YFSETQ. The CDR3 has 13 amino acids.

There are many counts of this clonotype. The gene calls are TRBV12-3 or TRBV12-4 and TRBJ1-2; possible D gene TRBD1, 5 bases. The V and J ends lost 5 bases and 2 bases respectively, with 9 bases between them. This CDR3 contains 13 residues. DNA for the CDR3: TGTGCCAGCAGTGAACGACAGAACTATGGCTACACCTTC. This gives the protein CASSERQNYGYTF.

CDR3 bases: TGTGCCAGTAGAGACCGGGCTTACCAAAAAGGCACTGAAGCTTTCTTT. It specifies CASRDRAYQKGTEAFF. The chain couples TRBV19 to TRBJ1-1; D call uncertain. From germline, CDR1 is LNHDA and CDR2 SQIVND (reference sequence). The CDR3 is 16 residues long. Trimming took off 6 bases at V and 4 bases at J, with 21 bases between the two ends.

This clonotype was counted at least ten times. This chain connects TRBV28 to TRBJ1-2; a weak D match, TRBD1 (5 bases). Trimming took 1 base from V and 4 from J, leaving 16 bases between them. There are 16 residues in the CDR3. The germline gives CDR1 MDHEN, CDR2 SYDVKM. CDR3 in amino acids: CASSLSNPGLSYGYTF. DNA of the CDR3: TGTGCCAGCAGTTTATCAAATCCGGGACTGAGCTATGGCTACACCTTC.

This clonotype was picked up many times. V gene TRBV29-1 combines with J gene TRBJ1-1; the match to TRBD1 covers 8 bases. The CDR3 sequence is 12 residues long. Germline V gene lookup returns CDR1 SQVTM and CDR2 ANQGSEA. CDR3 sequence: CSADRATTEAFF. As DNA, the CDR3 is TGCAGTGCGGACAGGGCTACCACTGAAGCTTTCTTT.

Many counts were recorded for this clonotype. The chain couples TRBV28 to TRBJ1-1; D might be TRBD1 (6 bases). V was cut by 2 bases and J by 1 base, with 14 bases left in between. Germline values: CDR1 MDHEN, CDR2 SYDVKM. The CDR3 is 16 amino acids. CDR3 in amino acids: CASSLGAGGQNTEAFF. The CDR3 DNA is TGTGCCAGCAGTTTAGGGGCGGGGGGGCAGAACACTGAAGCTTTCTTT.

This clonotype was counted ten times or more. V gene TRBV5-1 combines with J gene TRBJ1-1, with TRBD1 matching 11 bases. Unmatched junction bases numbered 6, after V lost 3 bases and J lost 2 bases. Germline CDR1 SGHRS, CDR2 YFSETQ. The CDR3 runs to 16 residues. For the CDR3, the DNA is TGCGCCAGCAGCTGGGGACAGGGGGGATTCAACACTGAAGCTTTCTTT. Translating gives CASSWGQGGFNTEAFF.

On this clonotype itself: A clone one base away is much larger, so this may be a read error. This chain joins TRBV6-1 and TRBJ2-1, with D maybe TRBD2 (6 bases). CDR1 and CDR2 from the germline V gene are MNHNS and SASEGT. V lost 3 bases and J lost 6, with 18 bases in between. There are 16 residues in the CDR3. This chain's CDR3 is CASSEDSGRSCNEQFF. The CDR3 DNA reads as TGTGCCAGCAGTGAGGATAGTGGGAGGTCTTGCAATGAGCAGTTCTTC.

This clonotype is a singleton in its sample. CDR3: CASSSSTGIGGPDSKPQHF. In DNA form, the CDR3 reads TGTGCCAGCAGCTCGTCCACAGGGATCGGAGGGCCCGATTCAAAGCCCCAGCATTTT. This chain joins TRBV5-6 and TRBJ1-5, with D perhaps TRBD1 (6 bases). In germline, CDR1 is SGHDT, CDR2 YYEEEE. The CDR3 is 19 residues long. Trimming cost V 3 bases and J 8 bases, with 30 bases left between them.

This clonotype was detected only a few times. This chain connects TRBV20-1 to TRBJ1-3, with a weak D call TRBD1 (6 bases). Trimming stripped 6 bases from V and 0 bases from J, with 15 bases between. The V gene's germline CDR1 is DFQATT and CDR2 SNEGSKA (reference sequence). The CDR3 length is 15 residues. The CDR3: CSAPTGPYSGNTIYF. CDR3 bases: TGCAGTGCCCCGACAGGCCCCTACTCTGGAAACACCATATATTTT.

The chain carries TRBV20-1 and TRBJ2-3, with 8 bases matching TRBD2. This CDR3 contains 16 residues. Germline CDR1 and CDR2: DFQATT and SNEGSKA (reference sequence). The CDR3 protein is CSGMSMGTRSTDTQYF. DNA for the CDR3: TGCAGCGGAATGTCTATGGGGACTAGGAGCACAGATACGCAGTATTTT.

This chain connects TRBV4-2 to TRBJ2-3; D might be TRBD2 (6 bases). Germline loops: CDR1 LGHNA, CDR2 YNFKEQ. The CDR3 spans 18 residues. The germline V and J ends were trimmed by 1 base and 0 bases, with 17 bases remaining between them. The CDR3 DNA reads TGTGCCAGCAGCCAAGGGTCGAGTGGGGGGATCAGCACAGATACGCAGTATTTT. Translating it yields CASSQGSSGGISTDTQYF.

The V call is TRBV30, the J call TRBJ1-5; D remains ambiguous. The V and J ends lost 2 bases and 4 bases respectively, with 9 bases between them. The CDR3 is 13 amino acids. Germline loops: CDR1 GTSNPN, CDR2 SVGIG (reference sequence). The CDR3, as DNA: TGTGCCTGGAGTCGGGGAAATAATCAGCCCCAGCATTTT. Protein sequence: CAWSRGNNQPQHF.

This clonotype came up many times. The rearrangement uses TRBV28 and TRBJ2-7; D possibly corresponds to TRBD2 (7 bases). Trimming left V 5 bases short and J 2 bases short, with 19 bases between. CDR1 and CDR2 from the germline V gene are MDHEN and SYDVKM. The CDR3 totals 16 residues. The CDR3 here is CASSGKGGLGTYEQYF. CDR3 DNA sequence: TGTGCCAGCAGTGGGAAGGGGGGGCTTGGTACCTACGAGCAGTACTTC.

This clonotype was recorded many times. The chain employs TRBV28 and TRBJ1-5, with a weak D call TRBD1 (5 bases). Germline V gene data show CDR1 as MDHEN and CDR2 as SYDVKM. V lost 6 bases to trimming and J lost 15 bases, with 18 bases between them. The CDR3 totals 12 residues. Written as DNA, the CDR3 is TGTGCCAGCAGGGGAGGGACGGCCCTTCGGCATTTT. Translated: CASRGGTALRHF. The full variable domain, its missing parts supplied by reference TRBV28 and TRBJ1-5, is DVKVTQSSRYLVKRTGEKVFLECVQDMDHENMFWYRQDPGLGLRLIYFSYDVKMKEKGDIPEGYSVSREKKERFSLILESASTNQTSMYLCASRGGTALRHFGDGTRLSIL.

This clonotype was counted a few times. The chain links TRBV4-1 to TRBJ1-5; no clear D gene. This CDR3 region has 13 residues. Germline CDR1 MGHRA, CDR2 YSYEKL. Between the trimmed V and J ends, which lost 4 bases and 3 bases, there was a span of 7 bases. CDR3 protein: CASSRRINQPQHF. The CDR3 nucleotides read TGCGCCAGCAGCCGTCGGATCAATCAGCCCCAGCATTTT.

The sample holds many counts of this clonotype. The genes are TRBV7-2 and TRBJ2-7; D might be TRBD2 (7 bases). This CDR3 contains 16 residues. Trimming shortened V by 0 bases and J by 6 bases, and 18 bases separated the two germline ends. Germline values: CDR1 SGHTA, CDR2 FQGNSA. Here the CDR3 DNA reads TGTGCCAGCAGCTTAGCTAGGGTCCACAGGGAGGGCGAGCAGTACTTC. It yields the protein CASSLARVHREGEQYF.

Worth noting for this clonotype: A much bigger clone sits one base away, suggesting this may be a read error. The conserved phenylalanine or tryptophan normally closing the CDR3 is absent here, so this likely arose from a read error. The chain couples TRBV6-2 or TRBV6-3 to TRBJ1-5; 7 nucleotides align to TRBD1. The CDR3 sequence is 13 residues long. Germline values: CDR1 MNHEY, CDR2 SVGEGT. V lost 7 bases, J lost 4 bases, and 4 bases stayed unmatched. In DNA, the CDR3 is TGTGCCAGCACCCAGGACAGGAATCAGCCCCAGCATTCT. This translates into CASTQDRNQPQHS.

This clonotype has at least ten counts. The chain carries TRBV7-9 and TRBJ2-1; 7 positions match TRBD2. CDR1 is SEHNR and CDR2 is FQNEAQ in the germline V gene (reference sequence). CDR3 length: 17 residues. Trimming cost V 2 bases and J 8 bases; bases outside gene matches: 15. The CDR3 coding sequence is TGTGCCAGCAGCTTACCAGCGGGATCTCTGGGAAGGCATGAGCAGTTCTTC. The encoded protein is CASSLPAGSLGRHEQFF.

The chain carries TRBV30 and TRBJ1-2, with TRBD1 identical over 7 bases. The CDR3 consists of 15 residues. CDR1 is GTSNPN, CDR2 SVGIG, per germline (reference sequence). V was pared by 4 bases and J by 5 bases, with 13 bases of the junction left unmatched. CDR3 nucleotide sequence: TGTGCCTGGAATAAGATCGGGACAGATTATTATGGCTACACCTTC. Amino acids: CAWNKIGTDYYGYTF.

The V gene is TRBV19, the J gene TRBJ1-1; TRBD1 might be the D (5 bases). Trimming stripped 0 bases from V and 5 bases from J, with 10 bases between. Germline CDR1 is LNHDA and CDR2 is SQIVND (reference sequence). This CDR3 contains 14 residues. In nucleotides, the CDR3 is TGTGCCAGTAGTATAGACGCGGGGGGTACTGAAGCTTTCTTT. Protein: CASSIDAGGTEAFF.

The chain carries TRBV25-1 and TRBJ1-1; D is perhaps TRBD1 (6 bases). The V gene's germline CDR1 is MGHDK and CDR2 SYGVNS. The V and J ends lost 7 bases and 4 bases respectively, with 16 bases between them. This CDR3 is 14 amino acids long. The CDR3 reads CASKEGGGPTEAFF. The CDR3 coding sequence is TGTGCCAGCAAAGAGGGAGGGGGGCCCACTGAAGCTTTCTTT.

The CDR3 DNA reads TGTGCCAGCAGAAGCGGGACAGTACATGGCTACACCTTC. Its translation is CASRSGTVHGYTF. This chain connects TRBV27 to TRBJ1-2; 7 bases are a match to TRBD1. Trimming at V came to 6 bases and at J to 6 bases, leaving 7 bases not matched to a gene. The CDR3 runs to 13 residues. Germline CDR1 is MNHEY and CDR2 is SMNVEV (reference sequence).

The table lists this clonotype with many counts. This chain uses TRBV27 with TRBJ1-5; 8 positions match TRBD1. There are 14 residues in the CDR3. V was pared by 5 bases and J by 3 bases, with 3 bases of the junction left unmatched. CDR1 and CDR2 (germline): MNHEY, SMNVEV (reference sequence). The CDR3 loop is CASSGQGHNQPQHF. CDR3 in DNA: TGTGCCAGCAGTGGACAGGGCCACAATCAGCCCCAGCATTTT.

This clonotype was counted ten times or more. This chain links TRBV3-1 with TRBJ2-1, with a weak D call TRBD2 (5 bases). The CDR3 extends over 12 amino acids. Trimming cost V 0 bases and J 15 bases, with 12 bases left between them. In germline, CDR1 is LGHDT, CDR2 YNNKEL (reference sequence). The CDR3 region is CASSQEEWELFF. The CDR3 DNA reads TGTGCCAGCAGCCAAGAGGAGTGGGAGTTGTTCTTC.

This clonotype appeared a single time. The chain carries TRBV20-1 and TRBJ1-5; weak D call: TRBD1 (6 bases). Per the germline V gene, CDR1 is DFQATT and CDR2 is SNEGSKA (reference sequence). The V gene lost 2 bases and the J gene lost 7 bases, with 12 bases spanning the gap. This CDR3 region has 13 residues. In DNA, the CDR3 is TGCAGTGCTAGAACAGGGACGGGGCAGCCCCAGCATTTT. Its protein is CSARTGTGQPQHF.

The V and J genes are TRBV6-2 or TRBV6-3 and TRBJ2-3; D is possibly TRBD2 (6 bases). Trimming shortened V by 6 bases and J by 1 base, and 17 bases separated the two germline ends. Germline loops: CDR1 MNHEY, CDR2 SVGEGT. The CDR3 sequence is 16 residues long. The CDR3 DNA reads TGTGCCAGCAGCCGGGTCGCGGGATTAGGCACAGATACGCAGTATTTT. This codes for CASSRVAGLGTDTQYF.

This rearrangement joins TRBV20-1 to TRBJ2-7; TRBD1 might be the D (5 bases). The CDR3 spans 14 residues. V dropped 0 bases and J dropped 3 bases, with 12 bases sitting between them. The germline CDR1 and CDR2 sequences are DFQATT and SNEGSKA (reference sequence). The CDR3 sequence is CSAREGARVYEQYF. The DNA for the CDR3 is TGCAGTGCTAGAGAAGGAGCCAGGGTCTACGAGCAGTACTTC.